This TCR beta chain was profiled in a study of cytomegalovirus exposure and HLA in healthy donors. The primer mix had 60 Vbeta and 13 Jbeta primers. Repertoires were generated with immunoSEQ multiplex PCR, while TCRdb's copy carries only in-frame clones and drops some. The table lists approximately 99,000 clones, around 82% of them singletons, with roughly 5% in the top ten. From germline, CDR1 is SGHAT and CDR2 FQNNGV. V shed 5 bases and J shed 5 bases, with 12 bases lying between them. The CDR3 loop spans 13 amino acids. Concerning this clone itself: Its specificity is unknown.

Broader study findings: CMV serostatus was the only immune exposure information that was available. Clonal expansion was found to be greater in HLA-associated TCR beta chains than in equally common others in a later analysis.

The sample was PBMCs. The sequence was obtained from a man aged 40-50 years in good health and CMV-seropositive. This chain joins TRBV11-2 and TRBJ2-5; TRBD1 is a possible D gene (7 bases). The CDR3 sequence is CASSRQGGETQYF. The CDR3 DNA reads TGTGCCAGCAGCCGCCAGGGGGGCGAGACCCAGTACTTC.